A single sample gave rise to the 8 T cell receptor beta chains below, sequenced in a study of T and B cells in COVID-19 patients. Each TRB amplification used roughly 240-550 ng of genomic DNA from blood. BIOMED2 TRB-A/B primer pools were used in multiplex TRB PCR. MiXCR, applied by TCRdb to the multiplex PCR reads, yields one record per CDR3 protein. The sample lists about 240 distinct CDR3 sequences; about 35% were seen once. Sequencing was done on a sample of blood. The receptors stem from a human donor with active COVID-19.

The J gene is TRBJ2-6, the V gene TRBV6-2 or TRBV6-3, with unresolved D. The V gene lost 2 bases and the J gene lost 0 bases, with 2 bases spanning the gap. CDR1 MNHEY and CDR2 SVGEGT come from the germline V gene. This CDR3 is 14 amino acids long. CDR3 in amino acids: CASSYVSGANVLTF. The CDR3, as DNA: TGTGCCAGCAGTTACGTCTCTGGGGCCAACGTCCTGACTTTC.

This clonotype occurred many times. The rearrangement links TRBV28 to TRBJ1-5; D gene ambiguous. Trimming removed 2 bases from V and 0 bases from J, with 17 bases in between. The V gene's germline CDR1 is MDHEN and CDR2 SYDVKM. The CDR3 has 18 residues. This CDR3 is CASSLGAPRAYSNQPQHF. CDR3 nucleotide sequence: TGTGCCAGCAGTTTAGGTGCCCCCCGGGCTTATAGCAATCAGCCCCAGCATTTT.

The rearrangement uses TRBV27 and TRBJ2-2; TRBD1 aligns across 7 bases. The ends lost 4 bases at V and 6 bases at J; junction bases unmatched: 8. Germline V gene lookup returns CDR1 MNHEY and CDR2 SMNVEV (reference sequence). The CDR3 is made up of 15 amino acids. CDR3 in DNA: TGTGCCAGCAGTTCCCTACAGGGGTACCCCGGGGAGCTGTTTTTT. Translating gives CASSSLQGYPGELFF.

This clonotype ranks as medium-sized. This rearrangement joins TRBV6-2 or TRBV6-3 to TRBJ1-1; no clear D. The CDR3 totals 13 residues. Trimming left V 8 bases short and J 4 bases short, with 14 bases between. Germline values: CDR1 MNHEY, CDR2 SVGEGT. CDR3 region: CASHLTPATEAFF. Written as DNA, the CDR3 is TGTGCCAGCCACCTGACCCCCGCCACTGAAGCTTTCTTT.

The chain joins TRBV24-1 to TRBJ2-7, with TRBD2 matching over 10 bases. Germline assignment: CDR1 KGHDR and CDR2 SFDVKD. CDR3 length: 15 amino acids. The V and J ends lost 4 bases and 2 bases, in that order; junction bases with no gene match: 4. DNA of the CDR3: TGTGCCACCAGTGACGGGACTAGCGAGACCTACGAGCAGTACTTC. Translated, it gives CATSDGTSETYEQYF.

The gene calls are TRBV12-3 or TRBV12-4 and TRBJ1-2, with TRBD1 matching 11 bases. The junction had 8 bases not matched to a gene; V was cut back by 6 bases and J by 14 bases. The length of the CDR3 is 12 residues. CDR3 in DNA: TGTGCCAGCAGCCGGACAGGGGGCTGGGAGACCTTC. Protein: CASSRTGGWETF.

The rearrangement joins TRBV5-6 to TRBJ2-3; 9 bases are a match to TRBD2. V gave up 5 bases and J gave up 3 bases; unmatched junction bases: 4. Germline values: CDR1 SGHDT, CDR2 YYEEEE. This CDR3 comprises 14 residues. The CDR3 region is CASRLGLATDTQYF. CDR3 DNA: TGTGCCAGCAGGCTGGGACTAGCAACAGATACGCAGTATTTT.

The sample holds many counts of this clonotype. The CDR3 loop is CASSSTSGRAEQYF. The CDR3 nucleotides are TGTGCCAGCAGCTCCACTAGCGGGAGGGCCGAGCAGTACTTC. The chain uses TRBV5-5 and TRBJ2-7, with TRBD2 matching over 13 bases. Germline CDR1 SGHKS, CDR2 YYEKEE (reference sequence). The CDR3 contains 14 residues. Trimming cost V 3 bases and J 6 bases; bases outside gene matches: 3. Together with reference TRBV5-5 and TRBJ2-7, the CDR3 gives the full variable domain: DAGVTQSPTHLIKTRGQQVTLRCSPISGHKSVSWYQQVLGQGPQFIFQYYEKEERGRGNFPDRFSARQFPNYSSELNVNALLLGDSALYLCASSSTSGRAEQYFGPGTRLTVT.